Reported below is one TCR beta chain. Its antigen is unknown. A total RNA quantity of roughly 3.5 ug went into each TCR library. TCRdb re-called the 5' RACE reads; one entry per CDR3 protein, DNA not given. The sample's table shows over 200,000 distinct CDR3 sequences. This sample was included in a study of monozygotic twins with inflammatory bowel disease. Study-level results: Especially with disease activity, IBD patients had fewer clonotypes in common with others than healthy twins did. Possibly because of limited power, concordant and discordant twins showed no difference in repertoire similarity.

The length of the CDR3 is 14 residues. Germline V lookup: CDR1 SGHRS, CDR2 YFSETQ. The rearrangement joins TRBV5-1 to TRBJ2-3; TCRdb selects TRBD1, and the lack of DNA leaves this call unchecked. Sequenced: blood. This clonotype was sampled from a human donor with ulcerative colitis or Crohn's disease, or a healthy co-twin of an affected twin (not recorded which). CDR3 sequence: CASSLAGDIDTQYF.